The clone carrying this T cell receptor beta chain was seen only once. The data derive from a study of control samples from healthy donors and cancer patients. Sequenced by immunoSEQ multiplex PCR; TCRdb stores in-frame clones only, minus some. Here the sample spans 150,000 or so clones, over 85% being singletons. The V gene's germline CDR1 is KGHSY and CDR2 FQNENV. The CDR3 consists of 14 residues. V was clipped by 2 bases and J by 2 bases, with 10 bases between them. The TCR comes from a young man in good health. Source material: blood. The genes are TRBV16 and TRBJ2-7; D unclear. CDR3 in amino acids: CASSQHSRAYEQYF. The CDR3 DNA sequence: TGTGCCAGCAGCCAACACAGTCGGGCCTACGAGCAGTACTTC.